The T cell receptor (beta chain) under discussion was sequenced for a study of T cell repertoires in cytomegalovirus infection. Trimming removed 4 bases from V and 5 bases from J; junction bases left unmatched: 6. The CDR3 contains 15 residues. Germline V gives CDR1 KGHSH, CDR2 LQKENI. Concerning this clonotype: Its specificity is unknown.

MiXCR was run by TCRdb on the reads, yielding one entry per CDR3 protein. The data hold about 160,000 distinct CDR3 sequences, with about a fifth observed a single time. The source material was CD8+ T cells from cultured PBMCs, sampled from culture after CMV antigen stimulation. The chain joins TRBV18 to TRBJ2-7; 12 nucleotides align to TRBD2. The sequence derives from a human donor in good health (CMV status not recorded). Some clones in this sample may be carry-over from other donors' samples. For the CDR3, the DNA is TGTGCCAGCTCACGTCTAGCGGGGGGGCGCCACGAGCAGTACTTC. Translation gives CASSRLAGGRHEQYF. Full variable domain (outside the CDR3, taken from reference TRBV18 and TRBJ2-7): NAGVMQNPRHLVRRRGQEARLRCSPMKGHSHVYWYRQLPEEGLKFMVYLQKENIIDESGMPKERFSAEFPKEGPSILRIQQVVRGDSAAYFCASSRLAGGRHEQYFGPGTRLTVT.